What follows is one TCR beta chain and its context. The target antigen is unknown. CDR1 and CDR2 (germline): SQVTM, ANQGSEA. The CDR3 consists of 13 residues. J gave up 5 bases and V 5 bases, and 5 bases lay outside the gene matches. These data come from a study of blood T cells in healthy people across ages. Study-level points and caveats: Unsorted PBMCs ruled out conclusive naive versus antigen-experienced comparison.

The second PCR ran about 6 to 11 cycles with a sample-barcoded 5' primer and J-beta primers. Each cDNA molecule received a tag from a template-switch adaptor that had 12 random nucleotides. MiXCR, applied by TCRdb to the 5' RACE reads, yields one record per CDR3 protein. The sample has 750,000 to 950,000 distinct CDR3 sequences; less than 70% are singletons. Whenever a sample was processed, at least 7 million PBMCs were isolated. This clonotype originated in a man aged 80 or over in good health. The sequenced sample consisted of blood. The genes are TRBV29-1 and TRBJ2-3, with 9 bases that match TRBD1. CDR3 coding DNA: TGCAGCGTTACAGGGGGCGAAATAGATACGCAGTATTTT. As protein: CSVTGGEIDTQYF.